This entry lists 31 T cell receptor beta chains sequenced from one sample in a study of shared clonotypes between healthy human individuals. CD45RO-negative CD8 cells positively selected for CCR7 made up the naive population, which excluded terminally differentiated effector memory CD45RA+ cells. This table comes from immunoSEQ multiplex PCR, and its TCRdb copy is limited to in-frame clones, with some not included. This sample carries roughly 2 million clones, about 95% of them seen once, and the ten largest clones take roughly 1%. Sequences were obtained from naive CD8+ T cells sorted from blood. Receptors originate from a man aged 18 to 30 in good health.

This clone was seen once. The rearrangement links TRBV5-1 to TRBJ2-7, with unresolved D. The CDR3 has 13 amino acids. V was pared by 2 bases and J by 2 bases, with 8 bases between. The V gene's germline CDR1 is SGHRS and CDR2 YFSETQ. The DNA for the CDR3 is TGCGCCAGCAGCTTTGGACCTCCCTACGAGCAGTACTTC. It translates to CASSFGPPYEQYF.

The rearrangement joins TRBV15 to TRBJ1-5; maybe TRBD1 (6 bases). V lost 4 bases and J 5 bases, leaving 15 bases between the germline ends. Germline CDR1 is LNHNV and CDR2 is YYDKDF (reference sequence). The CDR3 runs to 15 residues. The CDR3 DNA reads as TGTGCCACCAGCACCTCCGGGACACCCCATCAGCCCCAGCATTTT. It specifies CATSTSGTPHQPQHF.

As concerns this clone: This same CDR3 is encoded by further DNA sequences in the sample. The gene calls are TRBV6-6 and TRBJ1-6, with no clear D. V was shortened by 0 bases and J by 10 bases, with 10 bases between the two germline ends. CDR3 length: 14 residues. Germline CDR1 and CDR2: MNHNY and SVGAGI (reference sequence). CDR3 loop: CASSYSEGSSPLHF. In nucleotides, the CDR3 is TGTGCCAGCAGTTACTCAGAGGGTAGCTCACCCCTCCACTTT.

This chain uses TRBV7-6 with TRBJ1-4; tentatively, D is TRBD1 (5 bases). Germline CDR1 SGHVS, CDR2 FNYEAQ. Trimming removed 5 bases from V and 11 bases from J, with 12 bases in between. The CDR3 has 12 residues. The CDR3 loop is CASSHPGGKLFF. The CDR3 DNA reads as TGTGCCAGCAGCCATCCGGGGGGGAAACTGTTTTTT. The whole variable domain, remainder taken from reference TRBV7-6 and TRBJ1-4, is GAGVSQSPRYKVTKRGQDVALRCDPISGHVSLYWYRQALGQGPEFLTYFNYEAQQDKSGLPNDRFSAERPEGSISTLTIQRTEQRDSAMYRCASSHPGGKLFFGSGTQLSVL.

The chain has TRBV27 and TRBJ2-1; 12 bases line up with TRBD2. This CDR3 is built from 16 residues. Trimming at V came to 2 bases and at J to 9 bases, leaving 8 bases not matched to a gene. Per the germline V gene, CDR1 is MNHEY and CDR2 is SMNVEV (reference sequence). CDR3 in amino acids: CASSLEASGGAGEQFF. The CDR3 nucleotides read TGTGCCAGCAGTTTAGAGGCTAGCGGGGGGGCGGGTGAGCAGTTCTTC.

This chain uses TRBV9 with TRBJ1-1, with D uncertain. CDR1 is SGDLS, CDR2 YYNGEE, per germline. With 3 bases removed from V and 4 bases from J, the gap between germline ends came to 19 bases. The CDR3 has 16 amino acids. CDR3 in DNA: TGTGCCAGCAGCGCCTCCAACCAGGTAGCAACCACTGAAGCTTTCTTT. Residues: CASSASNQVATTEAFF.

J is TRBJ2-7 and V is TRBV27; 11 bases align to TRBD2. Looked up from germline, CDR1 is MNHEY and CDR2 is SMNVEV (reference sequence). The CDR3 spans 15 residues. Trimming took 2 bases from V and 2 from J; bases not matched to a gene: 2. The CDR3 sequence: CASSLGTSGTYEQYF. The CDR3 DNA reads as TGTGCCAGCAGTTTAGGGACTAGCGGAACCTACGAGCAGTACTTC.

The rearrangement uses TRBV6-1 and TRBJ2-7, with 7 bases matching TRBD1. The CDR3 contains 15 residues. V shed 5 bases, J shed 0 bases, and the junction held 7 bases outside the gene matches. Germline lookup yields CDR1 MNHNS and CDR2 SASEGT. CDR3 sequence reads: CASSTEGAFSYEQYF. Here the CDR3 DNA reads TGTGCCAGCAGTACTGAGGGGGCCTTCTCCTACGAGCAGTACTTC.

In regard to this clone: Other DNA sequences from this sample encode an identical CDR3 as well. The chain is built from TRBV27 and TRBJ2-7; D may be TRBD1 (8 bases). CDR1 and CDR2 (germline): MNHEY, SMNVEV (reference sequence). The V and J ends lost 6 bases and 1 base respectively, with 16 bases between them. The CDR3 consists of 15 residues. This CDR3 is CASSLTGGGSYEQYF. The DNA of the CDR3 is TGTGCCAGCAGCCTCACAGGGGGGGGTTCCTACGAGCAGTACTTC.

This chain joins TRBV7-2 and TRBJ2-7; D is uncertain. V was pared by 4 bases and J by 7 bases, with 14 bases between. CDR1 is SGHTA and CDR2 is FQGNSA in the germline V gene. This CDR3 has 13 amino acids. CDR3 coding DNA: TGTGCCAGCAGCTGGACCCCCGTAGATGAGCAGTACTTC. Its translation: CASSWTPVDEQYF.

The CDR3 nucleotides are TGCGCCAGCAGCCAAGAACTAGACCCATTGTACGAGCAGTACTTC. Protein sequence: CASSQELDPLYEQYF. This rearrangement joins TRBV4-3 to TRBJ2-7, with D possibly matching TRBD2 (5 bases). Germline assignment: CDR1 LGHNA and CDR2 YSLEER. The germline V and J ends were trimmed by 0 bases and 4 bases, with 13 bases remaining between them. The CDR3 contains 15 residues.

In DNA, the CDR3 is TGCGCCAGCAGCCAAGACGGGGCTGGGGAGCCCCAGCATTTT. It codes for CASSQDGAGEPQHF. This rearrangement joins TRBV4-3 to TRBJ1-5; weak D call: TRBD1 (5 bases). CDR1 LGHNA and CDR2 YSLEER come from the germline V gene. V dropped 0 bases and J dropped 8 bases, with 11 bases sitting between them. This CDR3 comprises 14 residues.

The chain employs TRBV7-2 and TRBJ2-7; unclear D gene. The CDR3 extends over 14 amino acids. V lost 5 bases, J lost 6 bases, and 17 bases lay in between. From germline, CDR1 is SGHTA and CDR2 FQGNSA. The CDR3 here is CASSPLFFAAEQYF. CDR3 DNA: TGTGCCAGCAGCCCGCTGTTTTTTGCGGCCGAGCAGTACTTC. Full variable domain (outside the CDR3, taken from reference TRBV7-2 and TRBJ2-7): GAGVSQSPSNKVTEKGKDVELRCDPISGHTALYWYRQSLGQGLEFLIYFQGNSAPDKSGLPSDRFSAERTGGSVSTLTIQRTQQEDSAVYLCASSPLFFAAEQYFGPGTRLTVT.

In the case of this clone: This sample includes further DNA sequences coding for the same CDR3. The J gene is TRBJ2-5, the V gene TRBV9, with 9 bases aligning to TRBD2. V lost 0 bases and J lost 4; bases outside the gene matches: 4. This CDR3 is 15 amino acids long. Germline V gene lookup returns CDR1 SGDLS and CDR2 YYNGEE. The CDR3 DNA reads as TGTGCCAGCAGCGTAGGCGGGAGGGCCGGAGAGACCCAGTACTTC. Amino acids: CASSVGGRAGETQYF.

The gene calls are TRBV7-2 and TRBJ2-5, with 11 bases identical to TRBD2. The germline V gene has CDR1 SGHTA and CDR2 FQGNSA. This CDR3 region has 16 residues. The J segment lost 5 bases and the V segment lost 5 bases, leaving 10 bases of the junction unmatched. CDR3 region: CASSTFSGGAGETQYF. CDR3 DNA sequence: TGTGCCAGCAGCACCTTTAGCGGGGGGGCTGGGGAGACCCAGTACTTC.

This chain joins TRBV7-2 and TRBJ2-7; D is unclear. Germline V gene data show CDR1 as SGHTA and CDR2 as FQGNSA. The CDR3 extends over 14 amino acids. V was pared by 1 base and J by 0 bases, with 7 bases between. The CDR3 DNA reads TGTGCCAGCAGCTTAGTCGTCCTCTCCTACGAGCAGTACTTC. Its protein product is CASSLVVLSYEQYF.

The gene calls are TRBV10-2 and TRBJ2-3; D not resolved. There are 17 residues in the CDR3. The germline V and J ends were trimmed by 5 bases and 0 bases, with 18 bases remaining between them. Germline CDR1 is WSHSY and CDR2 is SAAADI. CDR3 loop: CASSSLFQALSTDTQYF. For the CDR3, the DNA is TGCGCCAGCAGTAGCCTCTTCCAGGCCCTTAGCACAGATACGCAGTATTTT.

The chain combines TRBV2 with TRBJ1-5; weak D call: TRBD1 (6 bases). CDR1 and CDR2 from the germline V gene are SNHLY and FYNNEI. CDR3 length: 17 residues. Trimming cost V 4 bases and J 1 base, with 17 bases left between them. The CDR3 DNA reads TGTGCCAGCAGTGGCCCGCCGTTTGGACAGAGCAATCAGCCCCAGCATTTT. The encoded protein is CASSGPPFGQSNQPQHF.

The rearrangement uses TRBV28 and TRBJ2-5; D uncertain. V was trimmed by 4 bases and J by 3 bases, leaving 9 bases between them. The CDR3 sequence is 13 residues long. Germline-derived CDR1 and CDR2 are MDHEN and SYDVKM. The chain's CDR3 is CASSYNSKETQYF. The CDR3 nucleotides are TGTGCCAGCAGTTACAACAGCAAAGAGACCCAGTACTTC.

This clone appeared once. The chain employs TRBV29-1 and TRBJ2-1, with D possibly matching TRBD2 (5 bases). Trimming stripped 4 bases from V and 2 bases from J, with 9 bases between. The CDR3 runs to 13 residues. Per the germline V gene, CDR1 is SQVTM and CDR2 is ANQGSEA. CDR3 DNA: TGCAGCGTTGGACCGGGAACCTACAATGAGCAGTTCTTC. Translation gives CSVGPGTYNEQFF.

The chain has TRBV7-9 and TRBJ1-2; TRBD1 agrees at 9 bases. With V trimmed by 0 bases and J by 4 bases, 9 bases remained unmatched. Looked up from germline, CDR1 is SEHNR and CDR2 is FQNEAQ (reference sequence). The length of the CDR3 is 17 residues. CDR3 protein: CASSLALMGQGLYGYTF. CDR3 in DNA: TGTGCCAGCAGCTTAGCGTTGATGGGACAGGGTCTCTATGGCTACACCTTC.

The rearrangement uses TRBV28 and TRBJ1-1; a weak D match, TRBD1 (6 bases). The CDR3 has 15 residues. Germline-derived CDR1 and CDR2 are MDHEN and SYDVKM. V gave up 2 bases and J gave up 5 bases, with 15 bases separating them. CDR3 loop: CASSLLQGSLTEAFF. As DNA, the CDR3 is TGTGCCAGCAGTTTACTCCAGGGGAGTTTAACTGAAGCTTTCTTT.

This clone was recorded once. The J gene is TRBJ2-3, the V gene TRBV29-1; D is perhaps TRBD1 or TRBD2 (5 bases each). Trimming took 6 bases from V and 0 from J, leaving 16 bases between them. Germline V gene lookup returns CDR1 SQVTM and CDR2 ANQGSEA. CDR3 length: 15 amino acids. CDR3 in amino acids: CSVLRVGVSTDTQYF. CDR3 DNA: TGCAGCGTCCTAAGGGTGGGGGTTAGCACAGATACGCAGTATTTT.

The chain employs TRBV27 and TRBJ2-7; D might be TRBD2 (5 bases). CDR3 length equals 17 residues. V lost 7 bases to trimming and J lost 6 bases, with 28 bases between them. CDR1 is MNHEY and CDR2 is SMNVEV in the germline V gene (reference sequence). The CDR3 DNA is TGTGCCAGCATCAAAGTCGTAACGGGGTCTTTAACCGGCGAGCAGTACTTC. It encodes CASIKVVTGSLTGEQYF.

The V gene is TRBV5-8, the J gene TRBJ2-2; TRBD2 agrees at 9 bases. This CDR3 is built from 17 residues. After removal of 3 bases from V and 0 bases from J, the junction contained 6 bases not matched to a gene. CDR1 SGHTS and CDR2 YDEGEE come from the germline V gene. The CDR3 region is CASSSLSGGANTGELFF. The DNA for the CDR3 is TGTGCCAGCAGCTCTCTTAGCGGGGGCGCGAACACCGGGGAGCTGTTTTTT.

V usage is TRBV2 and J usage is TRBJ1-2; D remains unclear. V was cut by 1 base and J by 6 bases, with 3 bases left in between. CDR1 SNHLY and CDR2 FYNNEI come from the germline V gene. This CDR3 is built from 11 residues. This CDR3 reads CASSEGDGYTF. For the CDR3, the DNA is TGTGCCAGCAGTGAAGGGGATGGCTACACCTTC.

The rearrangement uses TRBV28 and TRBJ1-2; TRBD1 might be the D (6 bases). The V end was cut by 6 bases, the J end by 8 bases, with 13 bases between. The CDR3 sequence is 12 residues long. Germline CDR1 reads MDHEN; CDR2 reads SYDVKM. CDR3 region: CASRYRVGGYTF. Here the CDR3 DNA reads TGTGCCAGCAGATACAGGGTAGGCGGCTACACCTTC.

V and J are TRBV7-9 and TRBJ2-7; D is ambiguous. Germline assignment: CDR1 SEHNR and CDR2 FQNEAQ (reference sequence). The length of the CDR3 is 15 residues. Trimming removed 5 bases at V and 2 bases at J, with 16 bases between. CDR3 in amino acids: CASSGSLRPPYEQYF. CDR3 in DNA: TGTGCCAGCAGCGGTAGTCTCCGACCACCCTACGAGCAGTACTTC.

This chain joins TRBV4-1 and TRBJ2-3, with TRBD1 matching 8 bases. The CDR3 has 16 residues. Germline CDR1 reads MGHRA; CDR2 reads YSYEKL. J lost 3 bases, V lost 2 bases, and 7 bases had no gene match. Here the CDR3 reads CASSQNGQGSTDTQYF. CDR3 nucleotides: TGCGCCAGCAGCCAAAACGGACAGGGATCGACAGATACGCAGTATTTT.

This chain links TRBV6-1 with TRBJ2-4, with D hard to call. Trimming removed 1 base from V and 10 bases from J, with 8 bases in between. Germline V gene lookup returns CDR1 MNHNS and CDR2 SASEGT. The CDR3 spans 12 residues. The CDR3, as DNA: TGTGCCAGCAGTGAAGTAAGTCCAATTCAGTACTTC. Its protein product is CASSEVSPIQYF.

The rearrangement links TRBV30 to TRBJ2-7, with 8 bases that match TRBD2. Per the germline V gene, CDR1 is GTSNPN and CDR2 is SVGIG (reference sequence). CDR3 size: 14 residues. Germline trimming cut 1 base from V and 3 bases from J; bases unmatched to any gene: 5. The CDR3 DNA reads as TGTGCCTGGAGTGGGGGAGCGGGAGACTACGAGCAGTACTTC. Translated, it gives CAWSGGAGDYEQYF.